The 27 T cell receptor beta chains given below trace back to one sample, sequenced in a study of blood T cell repertoires in COVID-19. Clones were read by immunoSEQ multiplex PCR, and TCRdb kept only the in-frame ones, dropping some. Seen here are nearly 11,000 clones, around nine tenths observed once, and the top ten hold over 4.5%. The source material was peripheral blood. Every receptor here comes from a human donor in a cohort sampled during active COVID-19.

The V gene is TRBV10-2, the J gene TRBJ2-7, with a possible D match to TRBD2 (6 bases). Germline assignment: CDR1 WSHSY and CDR2 SAAADI. Trimming pared 2 bases from V and 3 bases from J, leaving 14 bases between. The CDR3 has 15 amino acids. The CDR3 nucleotides read TGCGCCAGCAGTGAGGGGTCTAGCGCCGGCTACGAGCAGTACTTC. Amino acids: CASSEGSSAGYEQYF.

The chain couples TRBV19 to TRBJ2-2; a possible D gene is TRBD2 (5 bases). Germline CDR1 LNHDA, CDR2 SQIVND (reference sequence). This CDR3 has 15 residues. V shed 5 bases and J shed 5 bases, with 15 bases lying between them. This CDR3 reads CASSRTGIGTGELFF. CDR3 coding DNA: TGTGCCAGTAGTCGTACCGGGATTGGGACCGGGGAGCTGTTTTTT.

The rearrangement joins TRBV3-1 (or the pseudogene TRBV3-2) to TRBJ1-4; D remains unclear. This CDR3 spans 15 amino acids. Germline CDR1 LGHDT, CDR2 YNNKEL (reference sequence). The V and J ends lost 5 bases and 3 bases respectively, with 13 bases between them. This CDR3 reads CASSVRAAANEKLFF. The CDR3 DNA sequence: TGTGCCAGCAGCGTTCGGGCAGCGGCTAATGAAAAACTGTTTTTT.

This sequence joins TRBV5-6 and TRBJ1-4; weak D call: TRBD1 (6 bases). The CDR3 has 14 residues. Germline lookup yields CDR1 SGHDT and CDR2 YYEEEE. The V and J ends lost 3 bases and 8 bases respectively, with 14 bases between them. The CDR3 sequence: CASSSIHRDEKLFF. CDR3 in DNA: TGTGCCAGCAGCTCGATCCACAGGGACGAAAAACTGTTTTTT.

This chain uses TRBV27 with TRBJ2-7; 8 positions match TRBD2. Germline V CDR1 and CDR2: MNHEY, SMNVEV (reference sequence). The CDR3 sequence is 15 residues long. Trimming cost V 6 bases and J 3 bases; bases outside gene matches: 10. The chain's CDR3 is CASSRNGRGGYEQYF. CDR3 sequence (DNA): TGTGCCAGCAGCCGTAACGGACGGGGGGGCTACGAGCAGTACTTC.

The chain employs TRBV6-6 and TRBJ2-7, with 8 bases fitting TRBD1. The length of the CDR3 is 16 residues. Germline CDR1 is MNHNY and CDR2 is SVGAGI (reference sequence). V trimming: 2 bases; J trimming: 1 base; junction bases outside the gene matches: 7. The CDR3 nucleotides read TGTGCCAGCAGTTACACCGGGACAGGTAGATCCTACGAGCAGTACTTC. This encodes CASSYTGTGRSYEQYF.

The chain carries TRBV5-7 and TRBJ1-3, with D possibly matching TRBD1 (5 bases). TRBV5-7 is filed as an ORF, its function uncertain. The CDR3 covers 16 residues. V was trimmed by 5 bases and J by 4 bases, leaving 19 bases between them. The CDR3 DNA follows: TGTGCCAGCAGTTCGGGGGAACGGGGCAAGGGAAACACCATATATTTT. Protein product: CASSSGERGKGNTIYF.

The J gene is TRBJ2-5, the V gene TRBV4-1, with a tentative D call TRBD2 (5 bases). V was cut by 6 bases and J by 2 bases, with 10 bases left in between. The CDR3 sequence is 13 residues long. Germline V lookup: CDR1 MGHRA, CDR2 YSYEKL. This CDR3 reads CASSYRGQETQYF. CDR3 nucleotide sequence: TGCGCCAGCAGTTATCGCGGGCAAGAGACCCAGTACTTC.

This clone appeared a single time. This sequence joins TRBV7-3 and TRBJ2-3; TRBD2 is a possible D gene (5 bases). Germline CDR1 SGHTA, CDR2 FQGTGA. The CDR3 loop spans 13 amino acids. V shed 5 bases and J shed 1 base, with 7 bases lying between them. The CDR3 coding sequence is TGTGCCAGCAGCCCCGGGGGCACAGATACGCAGTATTTT. Protein: CASSPGGTDTQYF.

The chain employs TRBV4-2 and TRBJ2-1; 16 positions match TRBD2. The CDR3 runs 20 residues. The germline V gene has CDR1 LGHNA and CDR2 YNFKEQ. The V and J ends lost 1 base and 3 bases, in that order; junction bases with no gene match: 9. For the CDR3, the DNA is TGTGCCAGCAGCCAAGGACCCGGGACTAGCGGGAGGGCCCGCTACAATGAGCAGTTCTTC. Translation: CASSQGPGTSGRARYNEQFF.

The chain has TRBV4-2 and TRBJ2-1, with unresolved D. Looked up from germline, CDR1 is LGHNA and CDR2 is YNFKEQ. The CDR3 runs to 13 residues. V gave up 1 base and J gave up 7 bases, with 8 bases separating them. The CDR3 DNA is TGTGCCAGCAGCCAAGCTCTATGGAATGAGCAGTTCTTC. Amino acids: CASSQALWNEQFF.

V usage is TRBV20-1 and J usage is TRBJ1-5; no clear D. CDR3 size: 11 residues. V lost 5 bases to trimming and J lost 5 bases, with 7 bases between them. Germline lookup yields CDR1 DFQATT and CDR2 SNEGSKA (reference sequence). CDR3 sequence reads: CSAGVYQPQHF. The CDR3 DNA sequence: TGCAGTGCTGGAGTATATCAGCCCCAGCATTTT.

V gene TRBV7-9 combines with J gene TRBJ2-1; 9 bases align to TRBD2. The germline gives CDR1 SEHNR, CDR2 FQNEAQ (reference sequence). The CDR3 is 17 amino acids. V shed 11 bases, J shed 0 bases, and the junction held 14 bases outside the gene matches. CDR3 in amino acids: CAQPVLAGRDSYNEQFF. CDR3 coding DNA: TGTGCCCAGCCGGTCCTAGCGGGAAGAGACTCCTACAATGAGCAGTTCTTC.

The genes are TRBV2 and TRBJ2-1; TRBD2 agrees at 9 bases. CDR1 and CDR2 from the germline V gene are SNHLY and FYNNEI. Losses at the gene ends were 8 bases for V and 7 bases for J; bases not matched to a gene: 12. This CDR3 is built from 15 residues. The CDR3: CASEKVAGVSNEQFF. In DNA, the CDR3 is TGTGCCAGCGAAAAAGTAGCGGGAGTAAGTAATGAGCAGTTCTTC.

The V call is TRBV30, the J call TRBJ1-4; no firm D call. The CDR3 has 14 amino acids. The V gene's germline CDR1 is GTSNPN and CDR2 SVGIG (reference sequence). Between the trimmed V and J ends, which lost 0 bases and 7 bases, there was a span of 12 bases. In nucleotides, the CDR3 is TGTGCCTGGAGTGTAGGAGGGATGATTGAAAAACTGTTTTTT. Amino acid sequence: CAWSVGGMIEKLFF.

The chain is built from TRBV9 and TRBJ1-2; 8 bases align to TRBD1. Germline CDR1 reads SGDLS; CDR2 reads YYNGEE. This CDR3 is built from 14 residues. V was clipped by 3 bases and J by 5 bases; unmatched bases: 6. The CDR3 loop is CASSAGGEGYGYTF. For the CDR3, the DNA is TGTGCCAGCAGCGCAGGGGGCGAGGGGTATGGCTACACCTTC.

The chain is built from TRBV12-3 or TRBV12-4 and TRBJ1-2; TRBD1 matches at 7 bases. The CDR3 covers 13 residues. V lost 3 bases and J lost 2; bases outside the gene matches: 0. CDR3 DNA sequence: TGTGCCAGCAGTTTGACAGGGAACTATGGCTACACCTTC. This encodes CASSLTGNYGYTF.

This chain joins TRBV6-2 or TRBV6-3 and TRBJ2-5; unclear D gene. With 0 bases removed from V and 5 bases from J, the gap between germline ends came to 10 bases. Germline CDR1 reads MNHEY; CDR2 reads SVGEGT. The CDR3 consists of 14 residues. The CDR3 nucleotides read TGTGCCAGCAGTTACTCGATTAGCTTGGAGACCCAGTACTTC. It translates to CASSYSISLETQYF.

J is TRBJ2-3 and V is TRBV5-5; possible D gene TRBD2, 5 bases. Germline values: CDR1 SGHKS, CDR2 YYEKEE (reference sequence). The germline V and J ends were trimmed by 2 bases and 6 bases, with 10 bases remaining between them. CDR3 size: 13 residues. CDR3 sequence (DNA): TGTGCCAGCAGCTTCACGGACTCGGATACGCAGTATTTT. It specifies CASSFTDSDTQYF.

This clone was picked up one time. The sample has other DNA sequences that encode this CDR3 too. The genes are TRBV19 and TRBJ2-1, with 7 bases fitting TRBD1. The CDR3 runs 13 residues. Trimming took 4 bases from V and 4 from J; bases not matched to a gene: 1. The germline V gene encodes CDR1 LNHDA and CDR2 SQIVND (reference sequence). The CDR3 nucleotides read TGTGCCAGTAGTAGCAGGGGGTACAATGAGCAGTTCTTC. This codes for CASSSRGYNEQFF.

The rearrangement links TRBV19 to TRBJ2-7, with 7 nucleotides matching TRBD1. Germline CDR1 reads LNHDA; CDR2 reads SQIVND (reference sequence). CDR3 size: 14 residues. V was clipped by 4 bases and J by 2 bases; unmatched bases: 5. CDR3 amino acids: CASSTRQGPYEQYF. CDR3 coding DNA: TGTGCCAGTAGTACTCGACAGGGACCCTACGAGCAGTACTTC.

The chain uses TRBV7-3 and TRBJ2-1; 8 bases map to TRBD2. This CDR3 is built from 14 residues. After removal of 6 bases from V and 6 bases from J, the junction contained 7 bases not matched to a gene. CDR1 is SGHTA and CDR2 is FQGTGA in the germline V gene. CDR3 DNA: TGTGCCAGCAGTTTGGCTGGGACTAGCAATGAGCAGTTCTTC. It yields the protein CASSLAGTSNEQFF.

The genes are TRBV24-1 and TRBJ2-1; a weak D match, TRBD2 (5 bases). Looked up from germline, CDR1 is KGHDR and CDR2 is SFDVKD. Trimming left V 4 bases short and J 8 bases short, with 17 bases between. The CDR3 loop spans 15 amino acids. The CDR3 sequence: CATSEGSGVRDEQFF. The CDR3 nucleotides are TGTGCCACCAGTGAGGGATCCGGGGTCCGGGATGAGCAGTTCTTC.

The chain is built from TRBV19 and TRBJ2-3; tentative D call: TRBD2 (6 bases). The V end lost 5 bases, the J end lost 6 bases, and 12 bases lay between the germline ends. Germline V gene lookup returns CDR1 LNHDA and CDR2 SQIVND (reference sequence). The CDR3 runs 13 residues. In DNA, the CDR3 is TGTGCCAGTAGTTCCTGGACTATCGATACGCAGTATTTT. Translation gives CASSSWTIDTQYF.

This clone was observed a handful of times. The chain uses TRBV5-1 and TRBJ2-1; 12 bases match TRBD2. V dropped 6 bases and J dropped 5; count of bases not matched to a gene: 6. CDR1 is SGHRS, CDR2 YFSETQ, per germline. The CDR3 has 15 residues. CDR3 sequence reads: CASTVTSGSDNEQFF. In DNA, the CDR3 is TGCGCCAGCACCGTGACTAGCGGGAGTGACAATGAGCAGTTCTTC. Full variable domain (missing parts from reference TRBV5-1 and TRBJ2-1): KAGVTQTPRYLIKTRGQQVTLSCSPISGHRSVSWYQQTPGQGLQFLFEYFSETQRNKGNFPGRFSGRQFSNSRSEMNVSTLELGDSALYLCASTVTSGSDNEQFFGPGTRLTVL.

The chain recombines TRBV5-1 with TRBJ2-5; 15 positions agree with TRBD2. This CDR3 region has 18 residues. Germline CDR1 and CDR2: SGHRS and YFSETQ. Trimming removed 6 bases from V and 1 base from J; junction bases left unmatched: 10. The CDR3 region is CASTNGLAGGTSQETQYF. The CDR3 region has the DNA TGCGCCAGCACTAATGGACTAGCGGGAGGGACTTCCCAAGAGACCCAGTACTTC.

V gene TRBV19 combines with J gene TRBJ2-3; no firm D call. Trimming pared 5 bases from V and 3 bases from J, leaving 3 bases between. The CDR3 is 11 amino acids. Looked up from germline, CDR1 is LNHDA and CDR2 is SQIVND (reference sequence). The CDR3 bases are TGTGCCAGTAGTCGGACAGATACGCAGTATTTT. Translation: CASSRTDTQYF.